This T cell receptor beta chain comes out of a study of T cells in tuberculosis. Study in general: This South African cohort compared adolescents with or without latent tuberculosis against adults with active tuberculosis.

Time point here: new active TB diagnosis, blood taken before or within 7 days of starting treatment. Active tuberculosis patients were new diagnoses, HIV-seronegative, South African, and aged 18 years or older. TCRdb keeps only in-frame clones here, not all; method: immunoSEQ multiplex PCR. The sample lists some 49,000 clones, about 95% occurring once. CDR1 is SQVTM, CDR2 ANQGSEA, per germline. The V and J ends lost 5 bases and 5 bases respectively, with 15 bases between them. The CDR3 runs to 13 residues. The chain uses TRBV29-1 and TRBJ1-1, with D possibly being TRBD1 (5 bases). The material sequenced was PBMCs, taken at tuberculosis diagnosis. The TCR comes from an adult with tuberculosis. Here the CDR3 reads CSVRTTKGTEAFF. The CDR3 DNA sequence: TGCAGCGTTAGGACAACGAAAGGTACTGAAGCTTTCTTT.